Below are 17 T cell receptor beta chains sequenced from a single sample in a study of blood T cell repertoires in COVID-19. Using immunoSEQ multiplex PCR, the repertoire was profiled, and TCRdb retains in-frame clones only, with some absent. Seen here are 150,000 to 200,000 clones, roughly nine tenths observed once, and the top ten hold roughly 2%. Sequenced: peripheral blood. These receptors were taken from a man between 18 and 29 years old who had recovered from COVID-19.

V is TRBV5-1 and J is TRBJ2-5; D gene uncertain. Germline CDR1 reads SGHRS; CDR2 reads YFSETQ. Trimming left V 0 bases short and J 0 bases short, with 9 bases between. CDR3 size: 15 residues. CDR3 DNA sequence: TGCGCCAGCAGCTTGGCCGAGCCGTACCAAGAGACCCAGTACTTC. The encoded protein is CASSLAEPYQETQYF.

V and J are TRBV5-1 and TRBJ2-7; D may be TRBD1 (5 bases). This CDR3 is built from 15 residues. Between the trimmed V and J ends, which lost 0 bases and 1 base, there was a span of 11 bases. Germline lookup yields CDR1 SGHRS and CDR2 YFSETQ. CDR3 loop: CASSLEGKPSYEQYF. CDR3 DNA sequence: TGCGCCAGCAGCTTGGAGGGGAAGCCATCCTACGAGCAGTACTTC.

The chain recombines TRBV29-1 with TRBJ2-1, with TRBD2 matching over 8 bases. V lost 3 bases and J lost 6; bases outside the gene matches: 7. This CDR3 is 14 amino acids long. Looked up from germline, CDR1 is SQVTM and CDR2 is ANQGSEA. The CDR3 here is CSVDERERGNEQFF. CDR3 DNA sequence: TGCAGCGTTGACGAGCGGGAGAGGGGCAATGAGCAGTTCTTC.

The chain has TRBV4-3 and TRBJ1-2; 7 positions agree with TRBD1. The germline V gene has CDR1 LGHNA and CDR2 YSLEER. Trimming took 0 bases from V and 8 from J; bases not matched to a gene: 6. The CDR3 runs 14 residues. CDR3 residues: CASSQETTGSGYTF. The CDR3 DNA reads TGCGCCAGCAGCCAAGAGACGACAGGGAGCGGCTACACCTTC.

This clone was observed a single time. The rearrangement uses TRBV5-1 and TRBJ2-6, with D perhaps TRBD1 (6 bases). The germline V and J ends were trimmed by 1 base and 3 bases, with 11 bases remaining between them. The CDR3 loop spans 16 amino acids. CDR1 is SGHRS, CDR2 YFSETQ, per germline. The CDR3 DNA reads TGCGCCAGCAGCTTGACGGGACATCTTGGGGCCAACGTCCTGACTTTC. Residues: CASSLTGHLGANVLTF.

The chain has TRBV28 and TRBJ2-2; D unclear. Trimming cost V 3 bases and J 6 bases, with 14 bases left between them. This CDR3 region has 15 residues. Germline values: CDR1 MDHEN, CDR2 SYDVKM. The CDR3 sequence: CASSFPGLSAGELFF. The CDR3 DNA follows: TGTGCCAGCAGTTTCCCAGGTCTATCCGCCGGGGAGCTGTTTTTT. Using reference TRBV28 and TRBJ2-2 for the parts outside the CDR3, the full variable domain is DVKVTQSSRYLVKRTGEKVFLECVQDMDHENMFWYRQDPGLGLRLIYFSYDVKMKEKGDIPEGYSVSREKKERFSLILESASTNQTSMYLCASSFPGLSAGELFFGEGSRLTVL.

The J gene is TRBJ1-1, the V gene TRBV2, with 7 bases lining up with TRBD1. CDR3 length: 15 residues. Losses at the gene ends were 2 bases for V and 3 bases for J; bases not matched to a gene: 6. From germline, CDR1 is SNHLY and CDR2 FYNNEI. The CDR3 region is CASSERLGGDTEAFF. The CDR3, as DNA: TGTGCCAGCAGTGAACGGTTAGGGGGCGACACTGAAGCTTTCTTT.

DNA of the CDR3: TGTGCCAGCAGCCCCCGAACGAGCACTGAAGCTTTCTTT. It is translated as CASSPRTSTEAFF. The chain is built from TRBV9 and TRBJ1-1, with D unresolved. Germline lookup yields CDR1 SGDLS and CDR2 YYNGEE. The CDR3 sequence is 13 residues long. V was pared by 4 bases and J by 4 bases, with 11 bases between. The whole variable domain, filled in from reference TRBV9 and TRBJ1-1, reads DSGVTQTPKHLITATGQRVTLRCSPRSGDLSVYWYQQSLDQGLQFLIQYYNGEERAKGNILERFSAQQFPDLHSELNLSSLELGDSALYFCASSPRTSTEAFFGQGTRLTVV.

The V and J genes are TRBV6-5 and TRBJ1-2; D may be TRBD1 (6 bases). CDR1 and CDR2 (germline): MNHEY, SVGAGI. The CDR3 totals 15 residues. V dropped 7 bases and J dropped 0 bases, with 15 bases sitting between them. CDR3 coding DNA: TGTGCCAGCACCGCACAGGGACCATCTAACTATGGCTACACCTTC. Translated: CASTAQGPSNYGYTF.

This clone was recorded only once. This chain uses TRBV7-6 with TRBJ2-7, with TRBD1 as a possible D gene (5 bases). Per germline, CDR1 SGHVS and CDR2 FNYEAQ. The CDR3 is 11 amino acids. V lost 4 bases and J lost 7, with 8 bases in between. CDR3 nucleotides: TGTGCCAGCAGCTCCCCAGGGGAGCAGTACTTC. Protein: CASSSPGEQYF. The variable domain in full, with the rest retrieved from reference TRBV7-6 and TRBJ2-7, is GAGVSQSPRYKVTKRGQDVALRCDPISGHVSLYWYRQALGQGPEFLTYFNYEAQQDKSGLPNDRFSAERPEGSISTLTIQRTEQRDSAMYRCASSSPGEQYFGPGTRLTVT.

The CDR3 here is CASHGGGRTGELFF. For the CDR3, the DNA is TGTGCCTCCCACGGGGGGGGCCGAACCGGGGAGCTGTTTTTT. J is TRBJ2-2 and V is TRBV27; 8 nucleotides align to TRBD2. The ends lost 11 bases at V and 5 bases at J; junction bases unmatched: 10. In germline, CDR1 is MNHEY, CDR2 SMNVEV (reference sequence). The CDR3 has 14 residues.

This clone was observed once. This chain links TRBV6-1 with TRBJ2-7; a weak D match, TRBD2 (5 bases). CDR1 and CDR2 from the germline V gene are MNHNS and SASEGT. This CDR3 has 12 amino acids. The V end was cut by 7 bases, the J end by 5 bases, with 12 bases between. CDR3 DNA sequence: TGTGCCAGCACTTTCGGGAATAACGAGCAGTACTTC. Translation gives CASTFGNNEQYF.

The J gene is TRBJ2-1, the V gene TRBV27; 8 bases are a match to TRBD1. CDR3 length: 18 residues. The junction had 17 bases not matched to a gene; V was cut back by 7 bases and J by 3 bases. The germline V gene encodes CDR1 MNHEY and CDR2 SMNVEV (reference sequence). CDR3 bases: TGTGCCAGCACCCCGACAGGGGCCCCAATCAGGGTCTACAATGAGCAGTTCTTC. Encoded protein: CASTPTGAPIRVYNEQFF.

This chain uses TRBV27 with TRBJ2-7; 11 bases align to TRBD1. The J segment lost 2 bases and the V segment lost 7 bases, leaving 7 bases of the junction unmatched. Germline V gives CDR1 MNHEY, CDR2 SMNVEV (reference sequence). The CDR3 covers 15 residues. The CDR3 coding sequence is TGTGCCAGCAAAGTGGGGACAGGGGGGACCTACGAGCAGTACTTC. Its protein is CASKVGTGGTYEQYF.

The chain links TRBV14 to TRBJ2-7; D remains unclear. This CDR3 is 9 amino acids long. The germline CDR1 and CDR2 sequences are SGHDN and FVKESK. Trimming cost V 9 bases and J 3 bases, with 3 bases left between them. The CDR3 here is CASHYEQYF. CDR3 nucleotides: TGTGCCAGTCACTACGAGCAGTACTTC.

The V and J genes are TRBV27 and TRBJ1-2, with TRBD1 matching 7 bases. The germline V gene encodes CDR1 MNHEY and CDR2 SMNVEV (reference sequence). The CDR3 runs to 13 residues. Trimming removed 2 bases from V and 4 bases from J; junction bases left unmatched: 1. The CDR3 bases are TGTGCCAGCAGTTTAGACAGGGTCTATGGCTACACCTTC. This sequence encodes CASSLDRVYGYTF.

This clone showed up just a few times. The chain couples TRBV7-9 to TRBJ1-2, with 9 bases fitting TRBD1. CDR1 is SEHNR and CDR2 is FQNEAQ in the germline V gene (reference sequence). Trimming removed 5 bases from V and 4 bases from J; junction bases left unmatched: 14. This CDR3 region has 17 residues. This CDR3 reads CASSQQTGTGTGYGYTF. In DNA form, the CDR3 reads TGTGCCAGCAGCCAGCAGACCGGGACAGGGACCGGCTATGGCTACACCTTC.